This T cell receptor (beta chain) was recovered during a study of T cell responses to AZD1222 COVID-19 vaccine. Germline trimming cut 5 bases from V and 3 bases from J; bases unmatched to any gene: 3. There are 13 residues in the CDR3. The data were produced by immunoSEQ multiplex PCR, yet TCRdb's version contains in-frame clones alone and is incomplete. The profile shows over 60,000 clones, around 89% of them singletons. Material: peripheral blood, obtained 28 days after the second dose of the MenACWY control vaccine. The sequence came from an adult who received the MenACWY meningococcal vaccine as a control. V usage is TRBV12-3 or TRBV12-4 and J usage is TRBJ2-7; 8 nucleotides match TRBD1. DNA of the CDR3: TGTGCCAGCAGTCCCGGGACAGGCTACGAGCAGTACTTC. Translating it yields CASSPGTGYEQYF.